The 22 T cell receptor beta chains listed next were all sequenced from one sample in a study of blood T cell repertoires in COVID-19. TCRdb keeps only in-frame clones here, not all; method: immunoSEQ multiplex PCR. The profile shows some 350,000 clones, around 91% of them singletons. The sequenced material came from peripheral blood. Receptors were obtained from a woman aged 18 to 35 who had recovered from COVID-19.

The V gene is TRBV5-5, the J gene TRBJ2-4, with D maybe TRBD1 (5 bases). Germline-derived CDR1 and CDR2 are SGHKS and YYEKEE (reference sequence). This CDR3 has 16 residues. The V end was cut by 3 bases, the J end by 0 bases, with 13 bases between. The CDR3 DNA follows: TGTGCCAGCAGCTCGGCCGGACACTCAGCCAAAAACATTCAGTACTTC. It translates to CASSSAGHSAKNIQYF.

The V call is TRBV5-4, the J call TRBJ2-1; 9 bases fit TRBD1. Germline V gene sequence: CDR1 SGHNT, CDR2 YYREEE (reference sequence). Trimming cost V 3 bases and J 5 bases; bases outside gene matches: 18. The CDR3 has 19 amino acids. The CDR3 bases are TGTGCCAGCAGCTCTGGACAGGGGAGGGGACCCACCCCTCACAATGAGCAGTTCTTC. Translation: CASSSGQGRGPTPHNEQFF.

This sequence joins TRBV15 and TRBJ1-5; D might be TRBD1 (6 bases). CDR1 LNHNV and CDR2 YYDKDF come from the germline V gene (reference sequence). The CDR3 is made up of 14 amino acids. Trimming shortened V by 3 bases and J by 4 bases, and 10 bases separated the two germline ends. CDR3 in amino acids: CATSSPQGNQPQHF. In DNA, the CDR3 is TGTGCCACCAGCAGCCCACAGGGTAATCAGCCCCAGCATTTT.

The CDR3 protein is CASSQVVVTGGRKPQHF. CDR3 nucleotides: TGCGCCAGCAGCCAAGTCGTCGTAACCGGAGGGCGTAAGCCCCAGCATTTT. The chain has TRBV4-1 and TRBJ1-5, with no clear D. This CDR3 region has 17 residues. Germline V gives CDR1 MGHRA, CDR2 YSYEKL. The V end lost 1 base, the J end lost 8 bases, and 21 bases lay between the germline ends.

This clone was recorded once. This rearrangement joins TRBV29-1 to TRBJ2-1, with a possible D match to TRBD2 (6 bases). The length of the CDR3 is 13 residues. In germline, CDR1 is SQVTM, CDR2 ANQGSEA. Trimming left V 8 bases short and J 0 bases short, with 11 bases between. The CDR3 sequence is CSSRLGSYNEQFF. CDR3 in DNA: TGCAGCTCAAGACTAGGCTCCTACAATGAGCAGTTCTTC.

The chain joins TRBV5-1 to TRBJ2-1; TRBD2 matches 11 bases. The ends lost 0 bases at V and 10 bases at J; junction bases unmatched: 3. The CDR3 runs to 14 residues. Germline assignment: CDR1 SGHRS and CDR2 YFSETQ. This CDR3 is CASSLGLAGQEQFF. The CDR3 nucleotides read TGCGCCAGCAGCTTGGGACTAGCGGGACAAGAGCAGTTCTTC.

This chain joins TRBV14 and TRBJ1-2; TRBD1 might be the D (6 bases). V was trimmed by 1 base and J by 4 bases, leaving 13 bases between them. The CDR3 extends over 15 amino acids. Germline-derived CDR1 and CDR2 are SGHDN and FVKESK. The CDR3 DNA is TGTGCCAGCAGCCAAGCGGGGGGCTCGGTCTATGGCTACACCTTC. It encodes CASSQAGGSVYGYTF.

The chain couples TRBV3-1 (or the pseudogene TRBV3-2) to TRBJ2-3, with D possibly matching TRBD2 (5 bases). The CDR3 has 13 residues. V was clipped by 10 bases and J by 1 base, with 12 bases between them. From germline, CDR1 is LGHDT and CDR2 YNNKEL (reference sequence). The CDR3 sequence is CANDYSRTDTQYF. Here the CDR3 DNA reads TGTGCCAACGACTACTCGCGCACAGATACGCAGTATTTT.

The chain links TRBV30 to TRBJ1-5; possibly TRBD1 for D (5 bases). V was clipped by 1 base and J by 0 bases, with 7 bases between them. The CDR3 has 14 residues. Per the germline V gene, CDR1 is GTSNPN and CDR2 is SVGIG (reference sequence). CDR3 region: CAWSAGRSNQPQHF. CDR3 sequence (DNA): TGTGCCTGGAGTGCAGGGCGTAGCAATCAGCCCCAGCATTTT.

The chain couples TRBV7-2 to TRBJ2-3; D may be TRBD1 (6 bases). Trimming shortened V by 1 base and J by 5 bases, and 10 bases separated the two germline ends. CDR1 SGHTA and CDR2 FQGNSA come from the germline V gene. CDR3 size: 14 residues. This CDR3 reads CASSLDRVGDTQYF. The CDR3 DNA follows: TGTGCCAGCAGCTTAGACAGGGTAGGAGATACGCAGTATTTT.

The chain is built from TRBV11-3 and TRBJ1-1; unclear D gene. From germline, CDR1 is SGHNT and CDR2 YENEEA. The CDR3 totals 14 residues. Trimming pared 5 bases from V and 1 base from J, leaving 11 bases between. For the CDR3, the DNA is TGTGCCAGCAGCCACAGACACGAGAACACTGAAGCTTTCTTT. The encoded protein is CASSHRHENTEAFF.

This clone appeared once. The rearrangement links TRBV6-5 to TRBJ1-1, with 7 bases lining up with TRBD1. Per germline, CDR1 MNHEY and CDR2 SVGAGI. V trimming: 6 bases; J trimming: 6 bases; junction bases outside the gene matches: 13. The CDR3 spans 15 residues. CDR3 residues: CASSTRQGPWAEAFF. CDR3 sequence (DNA): TGTGCCAGCAGCACACGACAGGGACCTTGGGCTGAAGCTTTCTTT.

The chain carries TRBV25-1 and TRBJ1-2; D possibly corresponds to TRBD1 (5 bases). The CDR3 extends over 12 amino acids. Germline CDR1 MGHDK, CDR2 SYGVNS. Trimming took off 1 base at V and 11 bases at J, with 11 bases between the two ends. CDR3: CASSEFPGIYTF. The CDR3 DNA is TGTGCCAGCAGTGAATTCCCAGGGATTTACACCTTC.

V and J are TRBV13 and TRBJ1-1, with 8 bases matching TRBD1. CDR1 and CDR2 from the germline V gene are PRHDT and FYEKMQ (reference sequence). The CDR3 is 16 amino acids. Trimming removed 5 bases from V and 0 bases from J; junction bases left unmatched: 8. CDR3 DNA sequence: TGTGCCAGCAGCCAAACCCCGGGACAGGTGAACACTGAAGCTTTCTTT. Its translation is CASSQTPGQVNTEAFF.

The rearrangement uses TRBV6-5 and TRBJ2-5; 8 bases align to TRBD1. The junction had 7 bases not matched to a gene; V was cut back by 5 bases and J by 2 bases. Germline CDR1 is MNHEY and CDR2 is SVGAGI. This CDR3 spans 15 amino acids. CDR3 coding DNA: TGTGCCAGCAGTAAAAGCAGGGGGCCGCAAGAGACCCAGTACTTC. Translating gives CASSKSRGPQETQYF.

The J gene is TRBJ1-2, the V gene TRBV21-1; the table's D call TRBD1 went unverified against the DNA. TRBV21-1 has pseudogene status. The CDR3 has 15 residues. CDR3 bases: TGTGGGCAGCAGAGCTACCGGCAGGGGTCCTATGGCTACACCTTC. It codes for CGQQSYRQGSYGYTF.

The rearrangement uses TRBV7-2 and TRBJ2-5; D unresolved. The V gene's germline CDR1 is SGHTA and CDR2 FQGNSA. V lost 4 bases and J lost 2, with 8 bases in between. This CDR3 is built from 13 residues. CDR3 in amino acids: CASSSDSQETQYF. For the CDR3, the DNA is TGTGCCAGCAGCTCAGACTCGCAAGAGACCCAGTACTTC.

The chain has TRBV5-1 and TRBJ1-3, with D unclear. Germline V gene data show CDR1 as SGHRS and CDR2 as YFSETQ. The CDR3 runs to 15 residues. V was trimmed by 5 bases and J by 1 base, leaving 13 bases between them. The CDR3 here is CASSPIGVSGNTIYF. The CDR3, as DNA: TGCGCCAGCAGTCCGATCGGGGTTTCTGGAAACACCATATATTTT.

The chain is built from TRBV19 and TRBJ1-4; 9 bases are a match to TRBD1. Germline V CDR1 and CDR2: LNHDA, SQIVND (reference sequence). This CDR3 has 14 residues. Trimming took 3 bases from V and 10 from J; bases not matched to a gene: 6. The CDR3 coding sequence is TGTGCCAGTAGTATGGCACAGGGGGCGCGAAAACTGTTTTTT. Translation: CASSMAQGARKLFF.

This chain links TRBV2 with TRBJ1-2; 7 nucleotides match TRBD1. The V and J ends lost 0 bases and 7 bases, in that order; junction bases with no gene match: 8. The length of the CDR3 is 15 residues. The germline V gene has CDR1 SNHLY and CDR2 FYNNEI. Here the CDR3 DNA reads TGTGCCAGCAGTGAAGCCGCCAGGGGGGTCGGTGGCTACACCTTC. Translation: CASSEAARGVGGYTF.

The chain recombines TRBV5-8 with TRBJ2-3; D perhaps matches TRBD2 (5 bases). V lost 0 bases and J lost 0, with 8 bases in between. This CDR3 is built from 15 residues. Germline CDR1 is SGHTS and CDR2 is YDEGEE. CDR3 region: CASSLGRASTDTQYF. CDR3 sequence (DNA): TGTGCCAGCAGCTTGGGGCGGGCTAGCACAGATACGCAGTATTTT.

The genes are TRBV7-2 and TRBJ2-5; D remains ambiguous. Between the trimmed V and J ends, which lost 2 bases and 5 bases, there was a span of 6 bases. Germline V gene data show CDR1 as SGHTA and CDR2 as FQGNSA. The CDR3 has 12 amino acids. The CDR3 DNA is TGTGCCAGCAGCTTAAGCATGGAGACCCAGTACTTC. This sequence encodes CASSLSMETQYF.